This record concerns one T cell receptor (beta chain) sequence. Its antigen is not identified. This sample was included in a study of vaccination and CD4 T cells after COVID-19. Study context: Every participant was given two doses of BNT162b2 or mRNA-1273 vaccine. Taking of post-vaccine samples occurred a median approximately 72 days after dose two (range 14 to 241).

The Oncomine TCR Beta short-read assay sequenced DNA from cultured CD4+ T cells. One entry per CDR3 protein, called by TCRdb with MiXCR from the PCR reads. The sample shows 10,000 to 12,000 distinct CDR3 sequences, roughly 58% of them seen only once. Treatment given: roughly 10-day PBMC culture with coronavirus spike peptide pools or control peptides (ViraFEST assay). Sequenced input: CD4+ T cells from blood, cultured in vitro. The clonotype comes from a human donor who had recovered from COVID-19.

CDR3 region: CASSPHPENTGELFF. For the CDR3, the DNA is TGTGCCAGCAGTCCACACCCAGAGAACACCGGGGAGCTGTTTTTT. The rearrangement links TRBV6-4 to TRBJ2-2; D ambiguous. The ends were cut back, 5 bases at V and 1 base at J, with 11 bases in the middle. The CDR3 spans 15 residues. In germline, CDR1 is MRHNA, CDR2 SNTAGT.